This T cell receptor (beta chain) was profiled in a study of blood T cell repertoires in COVID-19. Germline CDR1 and CDR2: GTSNPN and SVGIG (reference sequence). The CDR3 is 12 residues long. Everyone who took part was 18 to 89 years old, and they came from 20 to 25 US areas. Only in-frame clones appear in the TCRdb table, and some are missing; sequencing was by immunoSEQ multiplex PCR. Among hundreds of thousands of clones listed, more than 75% were seen once. This clone was counted ten times or more. The sequencing sample was made of PBMCs or T cells enriched from blood (not recorded which). The chain is built from TRBV30 and TRBJ1-3, with unresolved D. The clonotype comes from a woman aged 30 to 39 who had recovered from COVID-19. This CDR3 reads CARGPGGNTIYF. The CDR3 bases are TGTGCGCGGGGTCCCGGGGGAAACACCATATATTTT.